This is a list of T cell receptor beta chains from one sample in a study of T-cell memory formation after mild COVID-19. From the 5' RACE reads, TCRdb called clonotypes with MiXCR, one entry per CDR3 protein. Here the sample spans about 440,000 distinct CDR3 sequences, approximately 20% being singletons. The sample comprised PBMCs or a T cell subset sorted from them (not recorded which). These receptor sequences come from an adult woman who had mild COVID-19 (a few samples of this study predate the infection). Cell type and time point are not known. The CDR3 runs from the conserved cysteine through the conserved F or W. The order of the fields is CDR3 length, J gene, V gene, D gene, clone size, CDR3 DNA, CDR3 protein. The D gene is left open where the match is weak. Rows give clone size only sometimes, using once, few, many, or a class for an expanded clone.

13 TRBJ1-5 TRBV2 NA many TGTGCCAAGGGGCTTGGGAGCAATCAGCCCCAGCATTTT CAKGLGSNQPQHF
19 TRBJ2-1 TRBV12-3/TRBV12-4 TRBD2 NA TGTGCCAGCAGTTTATCGCGGCTAGCGGGGGGGAGCTCCTACAATGAGCAGTTCTTC CASSLSRLAGGSSYNEQFF
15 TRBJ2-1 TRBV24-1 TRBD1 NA TGTGCCACCAGTGGCCAGGACAGGGCCCACAATGAGCAGTTCTTC CATSGQDRAHNEQFF
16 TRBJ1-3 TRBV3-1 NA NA TGTGCCAGCAGCCAAGTACTACCAGGGCAAGGGGGCACCATATATTTT CASSQVLPGQGGTIYF
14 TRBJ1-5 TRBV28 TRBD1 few TGTGCCAGCAGTTCTCGGGACAGGAGCCAGCCCCAGCATTTT CASSSRDRSQPQHF
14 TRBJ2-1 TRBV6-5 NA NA TGTGCCAGCAGTTACTCCCTCCCCGACTATGAGCAGTTCTTC CASSYSLPDYEQFF
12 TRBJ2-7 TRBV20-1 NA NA TGCAGTGCTAGGGAAACTAGCTCCGAGCAGTACTTC CSARETSSEQYF
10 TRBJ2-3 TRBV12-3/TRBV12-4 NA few TGTGCCAGCAGTTTCGATACGCAGTATTTT CASSFDTQYF
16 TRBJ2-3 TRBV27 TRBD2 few TGTGCCAGCAGTTTAGTAGCGGGGGCTTTCACAGATACGCAGTATTTT CASSLVAGAFTDTQYF
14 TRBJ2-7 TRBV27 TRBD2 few TGTGCCAGCAGAACGACTAGCCGAACCTACGAGCAGTACTTC CASRTTSRTYEQYF
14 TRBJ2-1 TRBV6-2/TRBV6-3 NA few TGTGCCAGCCTTGCGGCCTCATTCTACAATGAGCAGTTCTTC CASLAASFYNEQFF
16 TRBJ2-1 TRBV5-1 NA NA TGCGCCAGCAGCATAACCGGGACTCCCCAGGGGAATGAGCAGTTCTTC CASSITGTPQGNEQFF
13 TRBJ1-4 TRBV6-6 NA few TGTGCCATCCAGGGTTTCACTAATGAAAAACTGTTTTTT CAIQGFTNEKLFF
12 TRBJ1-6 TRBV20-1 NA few TGCAGTGCTACGGACGGAAATTCACCCCTCCACTTT CSATDGNSPLHF
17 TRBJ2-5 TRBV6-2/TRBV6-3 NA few TGTGCCAGCAGTTACTCGAAGTATCGCAGCCTGCAAGAGACCCAGTACTTC CASSYSKYRSLQETQYF
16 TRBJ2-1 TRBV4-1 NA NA TGCGCCAGCAGTTTCACCTCGGGGTCAACCTACAATGAGCAGTTCTTC CASSFTSGSTYNEQFF
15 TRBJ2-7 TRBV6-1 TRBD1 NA TGTGCCAGCAGCGGGGCTGGGACAGGGGAGGACGAGCAGTACTTC CASSGAGTGEDEQYF
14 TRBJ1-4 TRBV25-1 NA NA TGTGCCAGCAGTGAGGGCAACTTCGGGGAAAAACTGTTTTTT CASSEGNFGEKLFF
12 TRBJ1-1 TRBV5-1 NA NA TGCGCCAGCAGTCCGCGGGGCGTTGAAGCTTTCTTT CASSPRGVEAFF
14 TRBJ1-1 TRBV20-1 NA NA TGCAGTGCTAGAGTAGGACTCATGAACACTGAAGCTTTCTTT CSARVGLMNTEAFF
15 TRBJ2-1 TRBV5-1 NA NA TGCGCCAGCAGCACCGGACATAGTCTCGGGAATGAGCAGTTCTTC CASSTGHSLGNEQFF
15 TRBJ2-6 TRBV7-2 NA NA TGTGCCAGCCCCCAAACAGGGCATGGGGCCAACGTCCTGACTTTC CASPQTGHGANVLTF
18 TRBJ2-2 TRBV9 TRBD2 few TGTGCCAGCAGCGTATATAGCGGGCCAATTACTAACACCGGGGAGCTGTTTTTT CASSVYSGPITNTGELFF
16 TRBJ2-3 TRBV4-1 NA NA TGCGCCAGCAGCCATCGGACGGTTGATTACACAGATACGCAGTATTTT CASSHRTVDYTDTQYF
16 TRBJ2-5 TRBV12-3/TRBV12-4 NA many TGTGCCAGCAGTTCAGGAATCGGGCCAGGGTCGGAGACCCAGTACTTC CASSSGIGPGSETQYF
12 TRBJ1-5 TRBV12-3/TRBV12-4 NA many TGTGCCAGCAGTCTCGCGGGTCAGCCCCAGCATTTT CASSLAGQPQHF
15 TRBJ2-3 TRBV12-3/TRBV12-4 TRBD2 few TGTGCCAGCAGTTTAGGGGCCTGGGAGCGGGAGAAGCAGTATTTT CASSLGAWEREKQYF
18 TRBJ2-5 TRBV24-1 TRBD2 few TGTGCCACCAGTGATCCGCGAGCTAGCGGGAGGGCCTATGAGACCCAGTACTTC CATSDPRASGRAYETQYF
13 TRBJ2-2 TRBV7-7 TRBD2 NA TGTGCTAGCGGGGCGGGGAACACCGGGGAGCTGTTTTTT CASGAGNTGELFF
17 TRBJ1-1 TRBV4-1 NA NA TGCGCCAGCAGCCAAGATTTTGGAGGCAGGAGGAACACTGAAGCTTTCTTT CASSQDFGGRRNTEAFF
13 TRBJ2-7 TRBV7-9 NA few TGTGCCAGCAGCCCTCGGGAGTACGACGAGCAGTACTTC CASSPREYDEQYF
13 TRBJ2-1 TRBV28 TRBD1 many TGTGCCAGCTGGGGACAGGGTTACAATGAGCAGTTCTTC CASWGQGYNEQFF
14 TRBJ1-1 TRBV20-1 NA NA TGCAGTGCTAGAGCCCCAACAGGGTCCACTGAAGCTTTCTTT CSARAPTGSTEAFF
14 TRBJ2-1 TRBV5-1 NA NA TGCGCCAGCAGCTCAAGGACGCCCTCGCATGAGCAGTTCTTC CASSSRTPSHEQFF
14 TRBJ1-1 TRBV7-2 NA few TGTGCCAGCAGCCCGACTGGTGGGTTGACTGAAGCTTTCTTT CASSPTGGLTEAFF
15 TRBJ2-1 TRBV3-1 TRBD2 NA TGTGCCAGCAGCACAACTAGCGGACCCTACAATGAGCAGTTCTTC CASSTTSGPYNEQFF
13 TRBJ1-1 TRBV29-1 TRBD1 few TGCAGCGGGAGAGGGACAGCAAACACTGAAGCTTTCTTT CSGRGTANTEAFF
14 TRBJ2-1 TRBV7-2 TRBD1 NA TGTGCCAGCAGCTTGAGTGTCAGGGGGCGAGTGCAGTTCTTC CASSLSVRGRVQFF
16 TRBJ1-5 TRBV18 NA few TGTGCCAGCTCACCACAAGGCCTGTGGAGCAATCAGCCCCAGCATTTT CASSPQGLWSNQPQHF
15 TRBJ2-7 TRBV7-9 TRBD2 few TGTGCCAGCAGCTTCGCGGGAGGAGGGGGAAACGAGCAGTACTTC CASSFAGGGGNEQYF
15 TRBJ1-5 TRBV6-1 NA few TGTGCCAGCAGTGAAGTTTGGTCAATTAATCAGCCCCAGCATTTT CASSEVWSINQPQHF
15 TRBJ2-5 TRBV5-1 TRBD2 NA TGCGCCAGCAGCCCAATGACTAGCGGAAAAGAGACCCAGTACTTC CASSPMTSGKETQYF
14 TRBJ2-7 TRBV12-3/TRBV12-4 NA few TGTGCCAGCAGTTTAGCGGGGGCGATCTACGAGCAGTACTTC CASSLAGAIYEQYF
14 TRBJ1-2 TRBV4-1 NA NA TGCGCCAGCAGCCAAGCCGAACGGTACTATGGCTACACCTTC CASSQAERYYGYTF
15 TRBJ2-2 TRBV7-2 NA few TGTGCCAGCCACAGGGACATCCCGGACACCGGGGAGCTGTTTTTT CASHRDIPDTGELFF
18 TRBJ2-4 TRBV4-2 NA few TGTGCCAGCAGCCAAGAACTGAGTCTGGGGACACCATTAAACATTCAGTACTTC CASSQELSLGTPLNIQYF
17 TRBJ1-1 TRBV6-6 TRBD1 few TGTGCCAGCAGTCCTATCCCCCGAGGACAGGGTACGAAAGAAGCTTTCTTT CASSPIPRGQGTKEAFF
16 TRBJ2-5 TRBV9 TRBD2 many TGTGCCAGCAGCGTAGCTCCAGGACTAGCCCAAGAGACCCAGTACTTC CASSVAPGLAQETQYF
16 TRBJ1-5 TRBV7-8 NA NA TGTGCCAGCAGCCGCAAAGACGGACAGTTCAATCAGCCCCAGCATTTT CASSRKDGQFNQPQHF
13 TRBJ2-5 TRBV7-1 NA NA TGTGCCAGCAGCTCCGGGCTCACCGAGACCCAGTACTTC CASSSGLTETQYF
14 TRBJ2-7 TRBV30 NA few TGTGCCTGGAGTGTAACGGCAGGGGCTTACGAGCAGTACTTC CAWSVTAGAYEQYF
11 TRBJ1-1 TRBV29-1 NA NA TGCAGTGGCGGGGATCTATCTGAAGCTTTCTTT CSGGDLSEAFF
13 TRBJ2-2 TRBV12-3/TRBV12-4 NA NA TGTGCCAGTTCTCAGTACAACACCGGGGAGCTGTTTTTT CASSQYNTGELFF
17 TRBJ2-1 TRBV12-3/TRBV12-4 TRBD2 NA TGTGCCAGCAGTTATAGGGAGAGCGGGAGTCCCTACAATGAGCAGTTCTTC CASSYRESGSPYNEQFF
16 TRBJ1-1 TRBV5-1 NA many TGCGCCAGCAAACAGCTTGGTGGAGGGAGAGGCGCTGAAGCTTTCTTT CASKQLGGGRGAEAFF
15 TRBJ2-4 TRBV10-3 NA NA TGTGCCATCAGTGGTTCAGGAGGGGTCAAAAACATTCAGTACTTC CAISGSGGVKNIQYF
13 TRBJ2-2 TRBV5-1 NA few TGCGCCAGCAGCCCACAGGGTTCCGGGGAGCTGTTTTTT CASSPQGSGELFF
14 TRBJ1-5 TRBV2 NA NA TGTGCCAGCAGGGGAGACAGTTTCAATCAGCCCCAGCATTTT CASRGDSFNQPQHF